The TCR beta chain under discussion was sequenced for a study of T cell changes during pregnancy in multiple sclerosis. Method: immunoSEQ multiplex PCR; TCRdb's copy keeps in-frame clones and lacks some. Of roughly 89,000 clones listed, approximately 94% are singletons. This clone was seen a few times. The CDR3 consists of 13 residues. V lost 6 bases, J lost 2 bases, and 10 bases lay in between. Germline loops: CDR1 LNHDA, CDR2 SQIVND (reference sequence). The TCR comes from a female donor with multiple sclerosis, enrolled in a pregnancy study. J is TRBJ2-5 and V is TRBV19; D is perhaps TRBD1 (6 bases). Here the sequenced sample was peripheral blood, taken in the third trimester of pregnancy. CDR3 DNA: TGTGCCAGTAGGGGACAAGCTCAAGAGACCCAGTACTTC. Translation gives CASRGQAQETQYF.